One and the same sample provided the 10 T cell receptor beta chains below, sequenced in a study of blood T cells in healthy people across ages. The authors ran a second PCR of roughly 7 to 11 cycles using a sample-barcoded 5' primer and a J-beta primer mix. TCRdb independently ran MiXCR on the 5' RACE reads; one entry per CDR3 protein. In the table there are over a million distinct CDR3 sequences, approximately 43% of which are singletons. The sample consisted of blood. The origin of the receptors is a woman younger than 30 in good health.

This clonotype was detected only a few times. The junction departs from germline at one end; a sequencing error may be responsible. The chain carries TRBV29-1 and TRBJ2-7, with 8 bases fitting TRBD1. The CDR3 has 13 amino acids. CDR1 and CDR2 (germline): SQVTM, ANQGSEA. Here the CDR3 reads CSVVATGVYEQYF. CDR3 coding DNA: TGCAGTGTTGTTGCGACAGGGGTCTACGAGCAGTACTTC.

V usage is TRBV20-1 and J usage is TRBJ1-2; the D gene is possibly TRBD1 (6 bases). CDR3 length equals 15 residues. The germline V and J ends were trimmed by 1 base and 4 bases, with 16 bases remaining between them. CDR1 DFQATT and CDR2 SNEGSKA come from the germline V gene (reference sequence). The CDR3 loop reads CSARAAGAPIYGYTF. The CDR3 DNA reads TGCAGTGCTAGAGCTGCGGGGGCCCCTATCTATGGCTACACCTTC.

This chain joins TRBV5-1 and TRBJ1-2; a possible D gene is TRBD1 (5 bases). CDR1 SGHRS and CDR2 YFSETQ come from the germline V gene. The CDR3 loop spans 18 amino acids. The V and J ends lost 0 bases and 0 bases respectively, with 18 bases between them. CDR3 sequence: CASSLVPAGNVPNYGYTF. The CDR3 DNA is TGCGCCAGCAGCTTGGTCCCCGCAGGGAATGTACCTAACTATGGCTACACCTTC.

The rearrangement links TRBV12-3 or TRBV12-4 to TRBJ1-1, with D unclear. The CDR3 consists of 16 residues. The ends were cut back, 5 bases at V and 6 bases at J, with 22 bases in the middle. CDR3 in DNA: TGTGCCAGCAGTCCCATACCGGAGGGTGATCGGGCTGAAGCTTTCTTT. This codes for CASSPIPEGDRAEAFF.

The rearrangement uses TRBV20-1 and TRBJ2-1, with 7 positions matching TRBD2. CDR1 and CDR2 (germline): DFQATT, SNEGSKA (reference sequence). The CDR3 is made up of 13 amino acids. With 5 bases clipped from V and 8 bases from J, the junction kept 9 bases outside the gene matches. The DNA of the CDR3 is TGCAGTGCTCTGGCGGGACTAACCCATGAGCAGTTCTTC. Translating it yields CSALAGLTHEQFF.

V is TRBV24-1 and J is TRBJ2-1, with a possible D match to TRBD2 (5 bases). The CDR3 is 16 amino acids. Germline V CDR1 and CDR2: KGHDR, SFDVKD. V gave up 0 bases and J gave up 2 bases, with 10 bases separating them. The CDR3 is CATSDLSAETYNEQFF. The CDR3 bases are TGTGCCACCAGTGATTTGTCAGCGGAGACCTACAATGAGCAGTTCTTC.

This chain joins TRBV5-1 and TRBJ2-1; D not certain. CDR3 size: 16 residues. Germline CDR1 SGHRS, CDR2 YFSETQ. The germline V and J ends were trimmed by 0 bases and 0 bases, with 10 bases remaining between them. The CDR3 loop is CASSLELQSSYNEQFF. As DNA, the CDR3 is TGCGCCAGCAGCTTGGAACTCCAAAGCTCCTACAATGAGCAGTTCTTC.

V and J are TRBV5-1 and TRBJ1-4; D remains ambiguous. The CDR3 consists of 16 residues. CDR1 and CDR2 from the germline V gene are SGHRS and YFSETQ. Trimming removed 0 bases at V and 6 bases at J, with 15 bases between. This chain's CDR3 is CASSLVGFGKYEKLFF. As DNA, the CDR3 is TGCGCCAGCAGCTTGGTGGGATTTGGGAAATATGAAAAACTGTTTTTT.

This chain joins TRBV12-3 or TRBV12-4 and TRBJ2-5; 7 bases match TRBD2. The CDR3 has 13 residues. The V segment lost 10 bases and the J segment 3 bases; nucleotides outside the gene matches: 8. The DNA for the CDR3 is TGTGCCACTACTACGGGGGGTGAAGAGACCCAGTACTTC. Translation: CATTTGGEETQYF.

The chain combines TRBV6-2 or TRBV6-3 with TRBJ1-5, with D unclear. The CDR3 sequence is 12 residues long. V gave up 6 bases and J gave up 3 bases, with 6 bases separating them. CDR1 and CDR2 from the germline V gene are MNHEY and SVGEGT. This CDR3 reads CASSRTNQPQHF. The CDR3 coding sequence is TGTGCCAGCAGCCGGACCAATCAGCCCCAGCATTTT.